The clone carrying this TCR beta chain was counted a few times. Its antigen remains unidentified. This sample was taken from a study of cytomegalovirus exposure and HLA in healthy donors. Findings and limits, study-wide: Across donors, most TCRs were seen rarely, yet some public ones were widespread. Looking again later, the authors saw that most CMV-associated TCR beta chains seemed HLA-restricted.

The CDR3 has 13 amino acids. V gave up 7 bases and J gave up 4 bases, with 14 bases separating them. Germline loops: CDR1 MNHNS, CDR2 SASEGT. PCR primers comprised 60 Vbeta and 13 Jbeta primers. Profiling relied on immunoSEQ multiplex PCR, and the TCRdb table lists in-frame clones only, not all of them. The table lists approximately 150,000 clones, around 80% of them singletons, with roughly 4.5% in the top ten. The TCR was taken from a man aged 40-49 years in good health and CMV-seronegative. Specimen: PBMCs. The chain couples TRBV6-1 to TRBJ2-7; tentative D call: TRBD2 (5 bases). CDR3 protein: CASTLSRGYEQYF. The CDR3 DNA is TGTGCCAGCACCCTCTCCCGGGGATACGAGCAGTACTTC.